The rows below give T cell receptor beta chains drawn from one sample of a study of blood T cell repertoires in COVID-19. TCRdb's copy holds only in-frame clones and misses some; the assay was immunoSEQ multiplex PCR. The sample carries about 120,000 clones, roughly 79% recorded once. The sequencing input was peripheral blood. Receptor source: a human donor in a cohort sampled during active COVID-19. Each CDR3 is given with its conserved first and last residue. The order of the fields is J gene, D gene, V gene, clone size, CDR3 DNA, CDR3 protein. A D gene is named only where the DNA matches it firmly. Clone sizes are given selectively: once, few, many, or a class where the clone is expanded.

TRBJ2-7	TRBD2	TRBV2	NA	TGTGCCAGCAGTGCCCCTGGGATAGCGGGAGTCGACGAGCAGTACTTC	CASSAPGIAGVDEQYF
TRBJ1-5	TRBD1	TRBV4-3	NA	TGCGCCAGCAGCCCGGACAGGGTTAGCAATCAGCCCCAGCATTTT	CASSPDRVSNQPQHF
TRBJ1-3	NA	TRBV11-2	NA	TGTGCCAGCAGCCCACGACTGATGAGCTCTGGAAACACCATATATTTT	CASSPRLMSSGNTIYF
TRBJ2-7	NA	TRBV6-2/TRBV6-3	once	TGTGCCAGCAGTCGCAGCTCCTACGAGCAGTACTTC	CASSRSSYEQYF
TRBJ2-1	TRBD1	TRBV12-5	NA	TGTGCTAGTGGTTGGGACAGGGGCGATGAGCAGTTCTTC	CASGWDRGDEQFF
TRBJ2-5	NA	TRBV27	NA	TGTGCCAGCAGTTCCCTGGGACATACTTCCCGGGGAACCCAGTACTTC	CASSSLGHTSRGTQYF
TRBJ1-1	TRBD1	TRBV7-3	once	TGTGCCAGCAGCCCAACAGGGGGCGCGAACACTGAAGCTTTCTTT	CASSPTGGANTEAFF
TRBJ1-4	NA	TRBV7-2	NA	TGTGCCAGCAGCTGGGGGGGAAGTGATGAAAAACTGTTTTTT	CASSWGGSDEKLFF
TRBJ1-2	NA	TRBV28	NA	TGTGCCAGCACCCCAGATTCTAACTATGGCTACACCTTC	CASTPDSNYGYTF
TRBJ1-1	TRBD1	TRBV5-4	once	TGTGCCAGCACAACAGGGGGCAGGAACACTGAAGCTTTCTTT	CASTTGGRNTEAFF
TRBJ1-4	NA	TRBV27	NA	TGTGCCAGCAGTTTTCGACAGACTAATGAAAAACTGTTTTTT	CASSFRQTNEKLFF
TRBJ1-1	NA	TRBV21-1	NA	TGTGCCAGCAGTAACAGGGGGCAGGCTGAAGCTTTCTTT	CASSNRGQAEAFF
TRBJ2-6	NA	TRBV9	NA	TGTGCCAGCAGCGTCCCAACGGGGGAAGACTCTGGGGCCAACGTCCTGACTTTC	CASSVPTGEDSGANVLTF
TRBJ1-4	NA	TRBV5-1	NA	TGCGCCAGCAGCAACACGCCAGGGGCAGAGGAAAAACTGTTTTTT	CASSNTPGAEEKLFF
TRBJ2-7	NA	TRBV7-8	NA	TGTGCCAGCACCCTCGGCCCAGGGTCGTCCTACGAGCAGTACTTC	CASTLGPGSSYEQYF
TRBJ2-6	NA	TRBV19	NA	TGTGCCAGTAGACCCAGGGCCTCTGGGGCCAACGTCCTGACTTTC	CASRPRASGANVLTF
TRBJ2-7	NA	TRBV7-2	NA	TGTGCCAGCAGCTTAGCGGCTAGCTACGAGCAGTACTTC	CASSLAASYEQYF
TRBJ2-7	TRBD1	TRBV5-4	NA	TGTGCCAGCAGCTTCGGACAGGGCGGTTACTACGAGCAGTACTTC	CASSFGQGGYYEQYF
TRBJ2-7	TRBD1	TRBV25-1	NA	TGTGCCAGCAGTGAACCGGCAGGGGGCGGCGAGCAGTACTTC	CASSEPAGGGEQYF
TRBJ1-6	TRBD1	TRBV19	NA	TGTGCCAGTACCGGGGACAGGGACTCACCCCTCCACTTT	CASTGDRDSPLHF
TRBJ2-1	TRBD2	TRBV11-3	NA	TGTGCCAGCAGCACCCTGCGGGGGGGAGGGGAGCAGTTCTTC	CASSTLRGGGEQFF
TRBJ2-5	TRBD1	TRBV6-5	NA	TGTGCCAGCAGGGGACAGGGGGCGCGTCGAGAGACCCAGTACTTC	CASRGQGARRETQYF
TRBJ1-2	NA	TRBV4-1	NA	TGCGCCAGCAGTCCCGACAGATCCGGCTATGGCTACACCTTC	CASSPDRSGYGYTF
TRBJ2-6	NA	TRBV9	NA	TGTGCCAGCAGCCTCGCTGGGGCCAACGTCCTGACTTTC	CASSLAGANVLTF
TRBJ2-5	NA	TRBV6-6	once	TGTGCCAGCAGTTTCGGTCAACAGGGTATTTCGGAGACCCAGTACTTC	CASSFGQQGISETQYF
TRBJ2-7	TRBD1	TRBV6-6	NA	TGTGCCAGCAGTTCACAGGGGGCGAGCTCCTACGAGCAGTACTTC	CASSSQGASSYEQYF
TRBJ2-7	TRBD1	TRBV28	once	TGTGCCAGCAGGCCGGCCGGACAGGGGAGCTCCTACGAGCAGTACTTC	CASRPAGQGSSYEQYF
TRBJ2-4	TRBD2	TRBV18	once	TGTGCCAGCTCACCGCGTAGCGGGGGGGCTGCCAAAAACATTCAGTACTTC	CASSPRSGGAAKNIQYF
TRBJ1-2	TRBD1	TRBV5-6	NA	TGTGCCAGCAACAGGGGAATTGTGGGTTATGGCTACACCTTC	CASNRGIVGYGYTF
TRBJ2-1	TRBD1	TRBV15	NA	TGTGCCACCAGCAGAGATACGCAGGGGGCGAAGTACAATGAGCAGTTCTTC	CATSRDTQGAKYNEQFF
TRBJ1-2	TRBD1	TRBV2	NA	TGTGCCAGCAGCAGCGGGACAGGGGGCCCAAACTATGGCTACACCTTC	CASSSGTGGPNYGYTF
TRBJ1-5	TRBD1	TRBV6-5	NA	TGTGCCAGCAGAGGACAGGTTAGCAATCAGCCCCAGCATTTT	CASRGQVSNQPQHF
TRBJ1-1	TRBD1	TRBV7-2	once	TGTGCCAGCAGCTTAATACCCACGGGACAGGACACTGAAGCTTTCTTT	CASSLIPTGQDTEAFF
TRBJ1-1	NA	TRBV13	NA	TGTGCCAGCAGCTACAGGGTGCTCATGAACACTGAAGCTTTCTTT	CASSYRVLMNTEAFF
TRBJ2-5	NA	TRBV29-1	NA	TGCAGCGTTGAAACGCGTCTTGGAGGTACCCAGTACTTC	CSVETRLGGTQYF
TRBJ2-1	TRBD2	TRBV30	NA	TGTGCCTGGAGGTTGGCGGGGGGGATGAATGAGCAGTTCTTC	CAWRLAGGMNEQFF
TRBJ2-1	TRBD1	TRBV5-1	NA	TGCGCCAGCAGCCTCCCGACAGGGTCCAATGAGCAGTTCTTC	CASSLPTGSNEQFF
TRBJ1-3	NA	TRBV3-1/TRBV3-2	NA	TGTGCCAGCAGCCAAGCGGCGGCCGATGGAAACACCATATATTTT	CASSQAAADGNTIYF
TRBJ1-1	NA	TRBV7-3	NA	TGTGCCAGCAGCCCATCGACGACAGTGAACACTGAAGCTTTCTTT	CASSPSTTVNTEAFF
TRBJ2-3	TRBD2	TRBV19	NA	TGTGCCAGTAGTATTCGTGGAGCGGGGGGCCCAGATACGCAGTATTTT	CASSIRGAGGPDTQYF
TRBJ2-6	NA	TRBV4-3	NA	TGCGCCAGCAGCCAAGATTACAGGAGCTCTGGGGCCAACGTCCTGACTTTC	CASSQDYRSSGANVLTF
TRBJ2-7	NA	TRBV15	NA	TGTGCCACCAGCAGGAACCCACCCGGGGAGCAGTACTTC	CATSRNPPGEQYF
TRBJ1-2	NA	TRBV6-5	NA	TGTGCCAGCAGCATCAGGGGCGATGGCTACACCTTC	CASSIRGDGYTF
TRBJ1-1	NA	TRBV4-3	NA	TGCGCCAGCAGCCAACGTCGGGCTGAAGCTTTCTTT	CASSQRRAEAFF
TRBJ2-7	TRBD1	TRBV18	NA	TGTGCCAGCTCACCAGGGACAGGGTCCTACGAGCAGTACTTC	CASSPGTGSYEQYF
TRBJ1-5	NA	TRBV23-1	NA	TGCGCGATTAGTAAGCGGCAGCCCAATCAGCCCCAGCATTTT	CAISKRQPNQPQHF
TRBJ1-2	TRBD1	TRBV10-3	NA	TGTGCCATCAGTGAGTCGGGGAGGGACAGGTGGGACTATGGCTACACCTTC	CAISESGRDRWDYGYTF
TRBJ1-5	TRBD1	TRBV2	NA	TGTGCCAGCAGTGCCAACAGGGGGGGATATAGCAATCAGCCCCAGCATTTT	CASSANRGGYSNQPQHF
TRBJ1-6	NA	TRBV6-1	NA	TGTGCCAGCAGTGAAGTCGGGAGCCTCCTCCACTTT	CASSEVGSLLHF
TRBJ2-7	NA	TRBV5-8	NA	TGTGCCAGCAGATACAGCCACTACGAGCAGTACTTC	CASRYSHYEQYF
TRBJ2-1	TRBD2	TRBV5-4	NA	TGTGCCAGCAGCCTGGGACTAGCCATGGAAGAGCAGTTCTTC	CASSLGLAMEEQFF
TRBJ2-7	TRBD2	TRBV5-4	few	TGTGCCAGCAGCTCAGGGACTAGCGGGAGATCCTACGAGCAGTACTTC	CASSSGTSGRSYEQYF